This T cell receptor beta chain was retrieved from a study of early T cells in non-severe SARS-CoV-2 infection. Across the study: Bulk RNA from unsorted whole blood was sequenced; chains were unpaired.

As part of library construction, unique molecular identifiers were attached to individual cDNA molecules. TCRdb re-called the 5' RACE reads through MiXCR, storing one row per CDR3 protein. The sample shows some 38,000 distinct CDR3 sequences, approximately 4.6% of them seen only once. In this sample, this clonotype turned up many times. What it recognizes is unknown. The CDR3 covers 13 residues. Per germline, CDR1 SGHTA and CDR2 FQGNSA. V lost 1 base, J lost 7 bases, and 11 bases lay in between. Study findings and constraints: The VDJdb matching leaned toward anti-spike CD8 responses and overlooked private and CD4 specificities.

Sequenced input: whole blood. The gene calls are TRBV7-2 and TRBJ2-7; no definite D call. The receptor was derived from an adult who was a healthcare worker with PCR-confirmed SARS-CoV-2 infection or an uninfected control (not recorded which). CDR3 nucleotides: TGTGCCAGCAGCTTAGGAGTCGTTGGGGAGCAGTACTTC. This sequence encodes CASSLGVVGEQYF.